Listed here are 15 T cell receptor beta chains from one sample, sequenced in a study of cytomegalovirus exposure and HLA in healthy donors. 13 Jbeta primers and 60 Vbeta primers were used for the PCR. Produced via immunoSEQ multiplex PCR; TCRdb's table is partial and in-frame only. This sample has around 90,000 clones, with approximately 79% found just once. The sample taken for sequencing was PBMCs. All receptors come from a man under 40 in good health and CMV-seronegative.

The V and J genes are TRBV30 and TRBJ2-7; TRBD1 matches at 7 bases. Looked up from germline, CDR1 is GTSNPN and CDR2 is SVGIG (reference sequence). The V and J ends lost 1 base and 5 bases, in that order; junction bases with no gene match: 5. The CDR3 contains 13 residues. In nucleotides, the CDR3 is TGTGCCTGGAGTGGGGGAACAGGGGACGAGCAGTACTTC. Encoded protein: CAWSGGTGDEQYF.

This rearrangement joins TRBV28 to TRBJ2-7, with D possibly TRBD2 on 6 matching bases. This CDR3 contains 16 residues. V was shortened by 5 bases and J by 3 bases, with 20 bases between the two germline ends. CDR1 is MDHEN, CDR2 SYDVKM, per germline. The CDR3 protein is CASSAAVGTYNYEQYF. Here the CDR3 DNA reads TGTGCCAGCAGTGCCGCCGTCGGGACTTATAACTACGAGCAGTACTTC.

The chain is built from TRBV7-2 and TRBJ1-5; D is ambiguous. Germline V gives CDR1 SGHTA, CDR2 FQGNSA. The ends were cut back, 2 bases at V and 1 base at J, with 3 bases in the middle. This CDR3 has 13 residues. CDR3 sequence: CASSLTSNQPQHF. In DNA, the CDR3 is TGTGCCAGCAGCTTAACAAGCAATCAGCCCCAGCATTTT.

The chain is built from TRBV30 and TRBJ1-6, with 9 bases fitting TRBD1. In germline, CDR1 is GTSNPN, CDR2 SVGIG (reference sequence). This CDR3 comprises 15 residues. Losses at the gene ends were 0 bases for V and 7 bases for J; bases not matched to a gene: 4. This CDR3 is CAWSVLTGGNSPLHF. CDR3 in DNA: TGTGCCTGGAGTGTTCTAACAGGGGGCAATTCACCCCTCCACTTT.

This clone was seen a handful of times. The rearrangement joins TRBV6-5 to TRBJ1-5; the match to TRBD1 covers 8 bases. CDR3 size: 15 residues. Germline V gene data show CDR1 as MNHEY and CDR2 as SVGAGI. The V and J ends lost 3 bases and 4 bases, in that order; junction bases with no gene match: 5. This CDR3 is CASSYTGGVNQPQHF. CDR3 coding DNA: TGTGCCAGCAGTTATACAGGGGGGGTGAATCAGCCCCAGCATTTT.

This clone was detected only a few times. This chain connects TRBV6-1 to TRBJ2-7, with D unresolved. CDR1 is MNHNS and CDR2 is SASEGT in the germline V gene. This CDR3 region has 11 residues. V was clipped by 7 bases and J by 3 bases, with 7 bases between them. The CDR3 sequence is CASTPGYEQYF. The CDR3 DNA reads TGTGCCAGCACCCCCGGCTACGAGCAGTACTTC.

The chain uses TRBV2 and TRBJ2-7, with D uncertain. The CDR3 sequence is 12 residues long. The V gene lost 5 bases and the J gene lost 4 bases, with 9 bases spanning the gap. Germline assignment: CDR1 SNHLY and CDR2 FYNNEI. This chain's CDR3 is CASSITTYEQYF. In DNA form, the CDR3 reads TGTGCCAGCAGTATTACCACTTACGAGCAGTACTTC.

This chain connects TRBV5-5 to TRBJ2-5; a possible D gene is TRBD2 (7 bases). The CDR3 is 18 residues long. The V end was cut by 0 bases, the J end by 1 base, with 19 bases between. CDR1 is SGHKS, CDR2 YYEKEE, per germline (reference sequence). Written as DNA, the CDR3 is TGTGCCAGCAGCTTGGCCGGTAGAGGGGGGGGTTCCCAAGAGACCCAGTACTTC. This sequence encodes CASSLAGRGGGSQETQYF.

The chain combines TRBV28 with TRBJ2-1, with 7 bases identical to TRBD1. With V trimmed by 4 bases and J by 15 bases, 6 bases remained unmatched. Germline V lookup: CDR1 MDHEN, CDR2 SYDVKM. The length of the CDR3 is 11 residues. CDR3 sequence reads: CASSSRQGPFF. In DNA, the CDR3 is TGTGCCAGCAGTTCCCGACAGGGACCGTTCTTC.

This rearrangement joins TRBV7-2 to TRBJ2-3; 13 nucleotides align to TRBD2. The trim removed 6 bases at V and 6 bases at J, leaving 9 bases unmatched. The V gene's germline CDR1 is SGHTA and CDR2 FQGNSA. CDR3 size: 16 residues. Here the CDR3 DNA reads TGTGCCAGCAGACAAACCAGGACTAGCGGGGGCGATACGCAGTATTTT. Protein product: CASRQTRTSGGDTQYF.

The rearrangement joins TRBV30 to TRBJ2-7; TRBD2 is a possible D gene (5 bases). V was trimmed by 1 base and J by 4 bases, leaving 17 bases between them. Germline V gene sequence: CDR1 GTSNPN, CDR2 SVGIG (reference sequence). The CDR3 covers 15 residues. CDR3 nucleotide sequence: TGTGCCTGGAGTGGTGGGATTCCGAGGGTGTACGAGCAGTACTTC. It yields the protein CAWSGGIPRVYEQYF.

The sample holds a few counts of this clone. The chain recombines TRBV12-5 with TRBJ1-1; no definite D call. The germline CDR1 and CDR2 sequences are LGHNT and FRNRAP. The CDR3 spans 12 residues. The V end was cut by 3 bases, the J end by 1 base, with 3 bases between. The CDR3 loop is CASGFKNTEAFF. CDR3 sequence (DNA): TGTGCTAGTGGTTTCAAGAACACTGAAGCTTTCTTT.

The J gene is TRBJ1-1, the V gene TRBV19; weak D call: TRBD1 (5 bases). Per germline, CDR1 LNHDA and CDR2 SQIVND (reference sequence). V shed 3 bases and J shed 5 bases, with 19 bases lying between them. CDR3 length equals 16 residues. CDR3 loop: CASSILTRGRGTEAFF. The CDR3 DNA sequence: TGTGCCAGTAGTATCCTCACGAGGGGACGGGGGACTGAAGCTTTCTTT.

This clone was found a few times. The chain carries TRBV9 and TRBJ2-1; 10 bases align to TRBD2. The V and J ends lost 0 bases and 4 bases, in that order; junction bases with no gene match: 1. The CDR3 has 15 residues. Germline values: CDR1 SGDLS, CDR2 YYNGEE. CDR3 loop: CASSVGSGGYNEQFF. CDR3 nucleotides: TGTGCCAGCAGCGTAGGTAGCGGGGGGTACAATGAGCAGTTCTTC.

This chain joins TRBV6-1 and TRBJ2-5; maybe TRBD1 (5 bases). CDR3 length equals 12 residues. The germline CDR1 and CDR2 sequences are MNHNS and SASEGT. Trimming took off 4 bases at V and 3 bases at J, with 6 bases between the two ends. The CDR3 region is CASSGGEETQYF. In DNA, the CDR3 is TGTGCCAGCAGTGGGGGCGAAGAGACCCAGTACTTC.